This TCR beta chain came from a study of shared clonotypes between healthy human individuals. In regard to this clone: Its antigen is currently unknown. Other DNA sequences within the sample encode an identical CDR3.

Broader study findings: A handful of donors showed sharing of 4.5% to 5% of naive CD4 clonotypes. In general, naive subsets displayed greater estimated richness than memory subsets did.

Naive CD8 cells, CD45RO-negative and positively selected for CCR7, excluded terminally differentiated effector memory CD45RA+ cells. Germline CDR1 is SEHNR and CDR2 is FQNEAQ (reference sequence). Trimming cost V 1 base and J 4 bases, with 10 bases left between them. The CDR3 totals 14 residues. Deep was the level at which the assay was run. Data came from immunoSEQ multiplex PCR; TCRdb stores just in-frame clones and leaves some out. The profile shows roughly 2,000,000 clones, around 96% of them singletons. The sequenced sample consisted of naive CD8+ T cells sorted from blood. The origin of this receptor is a man between 18 and 29 years old in good health. The J gene is TRBJ1-2, the V gene TRBV7-9; the D gene is possibly TRBD1 (6 bases). The CDR3 bases are TGTGCCAGCAGCTTAGAAGGGACACTCTATGGCTACACCTTC. Translating gives CASSLEGTLYGYTF.